Following are 25 T cell receptor beta chains from one sample sequenced in a study of T cells after yellow fever vaccination. TCRdb reprocessed the 5' RACE reads with MiXCR, giving one entry per CDR3 protein. In the table there are 250,000 to 350,000 distinct CDR3 sequences, around 6.8% of which are singletons. The material sequenced was PBMCs, taken roughly 45 days after the first yellow fever vaccination. The origin of the receptors is a young man who received the YFV17D yellow fever vaccine.

This clonotype has only a few counts. V and J are TRBV7-2 and TRBJ2-7; 7 bases match TRBD1. CDR1 is SGHTA, CDR2 FQGNSA, per germline. The V and J ends lost 5 bases and 1 base, in that order; junction bases with no gene match: 5. The CDR3 extends over 14 amino acids. The CDR3 DNA follows: TGTGCCAGCAGCCGGGACAGCCAATCCTACGAGCAGTACGTC. Translation: CASSRDSQSYEQYV.

This clonotype has a handful of counts. CDR3 nucleotides: TGTGCCAGCAGCTTGGCCCTAGGGAGTCGGGGCACAGATACGCAGTATTTT. This encodes CASSLALGSRGTDTQYF. The chain has TRBV5-6 and TRBJ2-3; possibly TRBD2 for D (5 bases). Per germline, CDR1 SGHDT and CDR2 YYEEEE. With 0 bases removed from V and 1 base from J, the gap between germline ends came to 15 bases. The CDR3 extends over 17 amino acids.

This clonotype was seen a few times. The chain joins TRBV18 to TRBJ2-3, with D uncertain. Germline V gene data show CDR1 as KGHSH and CDR2 as LQKENI. The CDR3 length is 14 residues. Trimming took 6 bases from V and 4 from J, leaving 14 bases between them. The CDR3 sequence is CASSDIVVPDTQYF. The CDR3 DNA follows: TGTGCCAGCTCGGATATAGTGGTACCAGATACGCAGTATTTT.

This chain connects TRBV20-1 to TRBJ1-6; 7 nucleotides align to TRBD1. Per the germline V gene, CDR1 is DFQATT and CDR2 is SNEGSKA (reference sequence). CDR3 length: 13 residues. Losses at the gene ends were 3 bases for V and 6 bases for J; bases not matched to a gene: 2. For the CDR3, the DNA is TGCAGTGCTAGTGGGGACAGTAATTCACCCCTCCACTTT. Translating gives CSASGDSNSPLHF.

This chain uses TRBV6-5 with TRBJ2-5, with 10 bases matching TRBD1. The CDR3 runs 16 residues. V was pared by 5 bases and J by 3 bases, with 9 bases of the junction left unmatched. CDR1 and CDR2 (germline): MNHEY, SVGAGI. The CDR3 nucleotides are TGTGCCAGCAGTGCAATAACCGGGACAGGGGAAGAGACCCAGTACTTC. This translates into CASSAITGTGEETQYF.

The J gene is TRBJ2-7, the V gene TRBV6-5; 12 nucleotides match TRBD2. The trim removed 2 bases at V and 1 base at J, leaving 6 bases unmatched. There are 17 residues in the CDR3. Germline lookup yields CDR1 MNHEY and CDR2 SVGAGI. DNA for the CDR3: TGTGCCAGCAGTTACACTAGCGGGGGGTTTGAGTCCTACGAGCAGTACTTC. Translated, it gives CASSYTSGGFESYEQYF.

A few counts support this clonotype. The chain recombines TRBV7-3 with TRBJ2-1, with TRBD2 identical over 8 bases. CDR1 SGHTA and CDR2 FQGTGA come from the germline V gene. This CDR3 is 15 amino acids long. V shed 2 bases and J 4 bases; nucleotides not matched to a gene: 4. The DNA of the CDR3 is TGTGCCAGCAGCTTAGTTAGCGGGGAGTACAATGAGCAGTTCTTC. It encodes CASSLVSGEYNEQFF. The full variable domain, completed using reference TRBV7-3 and TRBJ2-1, is GAGVSQTPSNKVTEKGKYVELRCDPISGHTALYWYRQSLGQGPEFLIYFQGTGAADDSGLPNDRFFAVRPEGSVSTLKIQRTERGDSAVYLCASSLVSGEYNEQFFGPGTRLTVL.

This clonotype was detected a few times. The chain carries TRBV5-1 and TRBJ1-2; weak D call: TRBD1 (5 bases). Trimming pared 2 bases from V and 7 bases from J, leaving 15 bases between. The CDR3 is 14 residues long. Germline V CDR1 and CDR2: SGHRS, YFSETQ. In nucleotides, the CDR3 is TGCGCCAGCAGCTTTGACAGCCGGGGGAGTGGCTACACCTTC. This translates into CASSFDSRGSGYTF.

This clonotype was seen more than once but under ten times. The chain employs TRBV7-9 and TRBJ1-6; D remains ambiguous. The CDR3 length is 9 residues. Germline V lookup: CDR1 SEHNR, CDR2 FQNEAQ (reference sequence). V lost 6 bases and J 16 bases, leaving 7 bases between the germline ends. The chain's CDR3 is CASSEGLHF. The DNA for the CDR3 is TGTGCCAGCAGTGAGGGACTCCACTTT.

This clonotype was detected a few times. The genes are TRBV5-5 and TRBJ2-7; 9 nucleotides agree with TRBD1. The length of the CDR3 is 15 residues. CDR1 and CDR2 (germline): SGHKS, YYEKEE (reference sequence). V trimming: 4 bases; J trimming: 3 bases; junction bases outside the gene matches: 8. CDR3 in amino acids: CASSVTGTGLYEQYF. CDR3 DNA sequence: TGTGCCAGCAGCGTGACCGGGACAGGGCTCTACGAGCAGTACTTC.

This clonotype was detected only a few times. The chain is built from TRBV5-1 and TRBJ2-1; tentatively, D is TRBD2 (5 bases). Germline lookup yields CDR1 SGHRS and CDR2 YFSETQ. Trimming took off 4 bases at V and 6 bases at J, with 14 bases between the two ends. The CDR3 sequence is 14 residues long. The CDR3 spells CASSHPTSLNEQFF. CDR3 coding DNA: TGCGCCAGCAGCCACCCTACTAGTCTCAATGAGCAGTTCTTC.

As regards this clonotype: This clone may be a read error of a much larger clone one base away. The rearrangement joins TRBV12-3 or TRBV12-4 to TRBJ2-5; D may correspond to TRBD1 or TRBD2 (7 bases each). The CDR3 is 13 amino acids. The CDR3 region is CASTETGREIQYF. The CDR3 DNA reads TGTGCCAGCACCGAGACAGGGAGGGAGATCCAGTACTTC.

A few counts support this clonotype. CDR3 in amino acids: CASSLGGLMNTEAFF. The CDR3, as DNA: TGCGCCAGCAGCTTGGGGGGCCTCATGAACACTGAAGCTTTCTTT. The chain employs TRBV5-1 and TRBJ1-1; a weak D match, TRBD1 (5 bases). This CDR3 comprises 15 residues. Trimming removed 0 bases at V and 0 bases at J, with 9 bases between. The germline CDR1 and CDR2 sequences are SGHRS and YFSETQ.

This clonotype was detected a few times. J is TRBJ2-1 and V is TRBV6-5; 8 nucleotides line up with TRBD1. Germline V lookup: CDR1 MNHEY, CDR2 SVGAGI. V shed 5 bases, J shed 8 bases, and the junction held 5 bases outside the gene matches. The length of the CDR3 is 13 residues. In DNA form, the CDR3 reads TGTGCCAGCAGTACTGACAGGGGCGATGAGCAGTTCTTC. Residues: CASSTDRGDEQFF.

This clonotype was detected a few times. The chain couples TRBV3-1 to TRBJ2-7; 10 bases are a match to TRBD1. The trim removed 3 bases at V and 4 bases at J, leaving 3 bases unmatched. The CDR3 is made up of 14 amino acids. Germline V gene lookup returns CDR1 LGHDT and CDR2 YNNKEL (reference sequence). The CDR3 DNA is TGTGCCAGCAGCCAGACAGGGGGCAGGTACGAGCAGTACTTC. This codes for CASSQTGGRYEQYF.

J is TRBJ1-2 and V is TRBV27; D is unclear. Trimming removed 6 bases from V and 3 bases from J, with 17 bases in between. The CDR3 spans 15 residues. CDR1 and CDR2 (germline): MNHEY, SMNVEV (reference sequence). The CDR3 coding sequence is TGTGCCAGCAGGGCACTAGGGAGCTTCGACTATGGCTACACCTTC. It is translated as CASRALGSFDYGYTF.

This clonotype occurred a few times. The CDR3 sequence is CASSQQAGTEQYF. The CDR3 nucleotides read TGCGCCAGCAGCCAACAAGCAGGGACCGAGCAGTACTTC. V and J are TRBV4-3 and TRBJ2-7, with D perhaps assigned TRBD1 or TRBD2 (5 bases each). This CDR3 has 13 residues. The ends were cut back, 2 bases at V and 6 bases at J, with 11 bases in the middle. Per germline, CDR1 LGHNA and CDR2 YSLEER.

There are a few counts of this clonotype. The rearrangement joins TRBV5-1 to TRBJ2-2; either TRBD1 or TRBD2 may supply D (6 bases each). The germline V gene has CDR1 SGHRS and CDR2 YFSETQ. V lost 4 bases, J lost 3 bases, and 13 bases lay in between. The CDR3 is 15 residues long. The CDR3 region is CASSILGGHTGELFF. The CDR3, as DNA: TGCGCCAGCAGCATCTTGGGGGGCCACACCGGGGAGCTGTTTTTT.

The chain carries TRBV2 and TRBJ1-5; D call uncertain. Germline assignment: CDR1 SNHLY and CDR2 FYNNEI. There are 13 residues in the CDR3. This CDR3 is CTISSEANQPQHF. The CDR3 nucleotides are TGTACCATCAGTTCCGAGGCGAATCAGCCCCAGCATTTT.

The chain has TRBV20-1 and TRBJ2-7, with D perhaps matching TRBD1 (6 bases). Trimming cost V 7 bases and J 6 bases, with 25 bases left between them. In germline, CDR1 is DFQATT, CDR2 SNEGSKA (reference sequence). The CDR3 spans 15 residues. The CDR3 coding sequence is TGCAGTGGAACGCCGCGAGACAGGCCACTTCCCGAGCAGTACTTC. Protein sequence: CSGTPRDRPLPEQYF.

The V call is TRBV27, the J call TRBJ2-7, with D maybe TRBD2 (6 bases). Between the trimmed V and J ends, which lost 5 bases and 6 bases, there was a span of 20 bases. CDR3 length equals 15 residues. Germline assignment: CDR1 MNHEY and CDR2 SMNVEV (reference sequence). CDR3 DNA: TGTGCCAGCAGTAGGTCCTTTCGGGGGTTGAGCGAGCAGTACGTC. Translation gives CASSRSFRGLSEQYV.

This clonotype has ten or more counts. The V call is TRBV10-3, the J call TRBJ2-5, with 15 bases identical to TRBD2. V gave up 11 bases and J gave up 5 bases; unmatched junction bases: 15. Per the germline V gene, CDR1 is ENHRY and CDR2 is SYGVKD. The CDR3 runs to 17 residues. This CDR3 reads CAASLGLAGGLGETQYF. CDR3 DNA sequence: TGTGCCGCCTCTCTGGGACTAGCGGGGGGACTGGGGGAGACCCAGTACTTC.

This clonotype has a handful of counts. The V and J genes are TRBV5-1 and TRBJ1-2, with D uncertain. Germline assignment: CDR1 SGHRS and CDR2 YFSETQ. V lost 4 bases to trimming and J lost 8 bases, with 12 bases between them. The CDR3 loop spans 12 amino acids. The CDR3 DNA follows: TGCGCCAGCAGCAGAGGAAGTGGAGGCTACACCTTC. It encodes CASSRGSGGYTF.

This chain links TRBV7-8 with TRBJ2-1; TRBD2 matches 7 bases. After removal of 3 bases from V and 4 bases from J, the junction contained 9 bases not matched to a gene. Germline CDR1 reads SGHVS; CDR2 reads FQNEAQ. The length of the CDR3 is 16 residues. The chain's CDR3 is CASSFHPTSRYNEQFF. The CDR3 coding sequence is TGTGCCAGCAGCTTCCACCCGACTAGCCGGTACAATGAGCAGTTCTTC.

This clonotype occurred a few times. The rearrangement joins TRBV12-3 or TRBV12-4 to TRBJ2-3, with D unresolved. V was clipped by 9 bases and J by 4 bases, with 11 bases between them. The CDR3 covers 12 residues. CDR3 nucleotide sequence: TGTGCCAGTATTAATACCGCAGATACGCAGTATTTT. This translates into CASINTADTQYF.